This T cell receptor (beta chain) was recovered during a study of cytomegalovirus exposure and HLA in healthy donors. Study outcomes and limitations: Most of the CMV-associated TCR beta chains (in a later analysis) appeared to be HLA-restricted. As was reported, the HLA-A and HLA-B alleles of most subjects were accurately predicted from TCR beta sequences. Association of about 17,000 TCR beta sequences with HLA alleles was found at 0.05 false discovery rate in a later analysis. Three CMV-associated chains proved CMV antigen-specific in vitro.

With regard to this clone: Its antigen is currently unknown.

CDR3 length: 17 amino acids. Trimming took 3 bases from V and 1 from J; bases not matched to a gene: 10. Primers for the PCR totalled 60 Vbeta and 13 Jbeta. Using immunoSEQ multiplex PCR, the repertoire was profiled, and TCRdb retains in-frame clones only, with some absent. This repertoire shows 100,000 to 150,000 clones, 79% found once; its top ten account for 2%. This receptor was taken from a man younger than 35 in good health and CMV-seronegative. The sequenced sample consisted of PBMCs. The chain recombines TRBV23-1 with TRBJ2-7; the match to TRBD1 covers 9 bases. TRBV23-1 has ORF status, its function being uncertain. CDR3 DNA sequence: TGCGCCAGCAGTCACTTCCGGGACAGGGCGACTTCCTACGAGCAGTACGTC. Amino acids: CASSHFRDRATSYEQYV.